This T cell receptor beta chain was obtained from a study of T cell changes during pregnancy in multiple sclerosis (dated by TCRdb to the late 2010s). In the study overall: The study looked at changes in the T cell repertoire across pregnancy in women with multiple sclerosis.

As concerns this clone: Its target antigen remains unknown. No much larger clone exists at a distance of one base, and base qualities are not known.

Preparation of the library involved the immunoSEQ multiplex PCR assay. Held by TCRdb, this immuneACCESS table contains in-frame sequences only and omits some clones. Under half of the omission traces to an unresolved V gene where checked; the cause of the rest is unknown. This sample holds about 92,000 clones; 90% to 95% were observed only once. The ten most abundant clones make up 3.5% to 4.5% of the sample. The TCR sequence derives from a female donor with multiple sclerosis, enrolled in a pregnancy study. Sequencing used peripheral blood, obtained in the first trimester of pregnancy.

The nucleotide sequence reads TGTGCCAGTAGTAGTCAGACTAGCGGGGAAAAGAGTGAGCAGTTCTTC. It encodes CASSSQTSGEKSEQFF. In this chain, TRBV19 is recombined with TRBJ2-1; TRBD2 lines up with 11 middle nucleotides. After removal of 4 bases from V and 9 bases from J, the junction retains 11 bases not matched to a gene. The CDR3 starts with the cysteine, ends with the phenylalanine, and has 16 residues. Solely the CDR3 DNA is kept, with 48 bases framed from the first base. CDR1 and CDR2 were assigned from the germline V gene (reference sequence) as LNHDA and SQIVND.